This entry lists 28 T cell receptor beta chains sequenced from one sample in a study of T-cell reconstitution after alpha-beta-depleted transplantation in children. It was with unique molecular identifiers that the TCRbeta library was prepared. TCRdb recomputed calls from the PCR reads with MiXCR, one row per CDR3 protein. The sample has about 110,000 distinct CDR3 sequences, about 6% seen once; the top ten hold less than 30%. Specimen: PBMCs, mostly from graft donor cells, collected 360 days after TCRalphabeta/CD19-depleted stem cell transplant. The source of these receptors is a male patient aged 2 to 10 who had a stem cell transplant for acute lymphoblastic leukemia, so the T cells may come from the graft donor.

The chain is built from TRBV7-6 and TRBJ2-3; D could derive from TRBD1 or TRBD2 (6 bases each). The CDR3 is 16 amino acids. V lost 3 bases and J 1 base, leaving 14 bases between the germline ends. Looked up from germline, CDR1 is SGHVS and CDR2 is FNYEAQ. DNA of the CDR3: TGTGCCAGCAGCTTCGCGCCGGGGGCCCGCACAGATACGCAGTATTTT. This sequence encodes CASSFAPGARTDTQYF.

This clonotype was seen only a few times. The rearrangement links TRBV6-1 to TRBJ1-5, with D unresolved. The CDR3 runs 14 residues. The ends were cut back, 6 bases at V and 2 bases at J, with 11 bases in the middle. CDR1 and CDR2 (germline): MNHNS, SASEGT. The CDR3 here is CASSLRLGNQPQHF. The DNA for the CDR3 is TGTGCCAGCAGCCTCCGCCTAGGCAATCAGCCCCAGCATTTT.

The chain employs TRBV11-2 and TRBJ1-3; D gene unclear. The CDR3 length is 12 residues. From germline, CDR1 is SGHAT and CDR2 FQNNGV. V lost 8 bases, J lost 4 bases, and 9 bases lay in between. The CDR3 protein is CASQGLGNTIYF. The CDR3 coding sequence is TGTGCCAGCCAAGGCTTAGGAAACACCATATATTTT.

This clonotype was observed many times. The chain uses TRBV6-5 and TRBJ2-5, with a weak D call TRBD1 (5 bases). With 2 bases removed from V and 1 base from J, the gap between germline ends came to 11 bases. The CDR3 has 15 amino acids. The V gene's germline CDR1 is MNHEY and CDR2 SVGAGI. The CDR3 sequence is CASSYNSGAQETQYF. In DNA, the CDR3 is TGTGCCAGCAGTTACAACAGTGGGGCCCAAGAGACCCAGTACTTC.

At least ten counts were recorded for this clonotype. The V gene is TRBV7-9, the J gene TRBJ2-1, with 11 bases aligning to TRBD1. V was pared by 5 bases and J by 4 bases, with 7 bases of the junction left unmatched. CDR3 size: 16 residues. Germline lookup yields CDR1 SEHNR and CDR2 FQNEAQ (reference sequence). The chain's CDR3 is CASSHGQGALYNEQFF. DNA for the CDR3: TGTGCCAGCAGCCACGGACAGGGGGCCCTTTACAATGAGCAGTTCTTC.

The chain carries TRBV30 and TRBJ2-1, with D maybe TRBD1 (5 bases). The CDR3 runs 13 residues. The germline gives CDR1 GTSNPN, CDR2 SVGIG (reference sequence). V gave up 2 bases and J gave up 4 bases, with 9 bases separating them. CDR3 loop: CAWSTTAYNEQFF. CDR3 coding DNA: TGTGCCTGGAGTACGACAGCGTACAATGAGCAGTTCTTC. Drawing the rest from reference TRBV30 and TRBJ2-1, the complete variable domain is SQTIHQWPATLVQPVGSPLSLECTVEGTSNPNLYWYRQAAGRGLQLLFYSVGIGQISSEVPQNLSASRPQDRQFILSSKKLLLSDSGFYLCAWSTTAYNEQFFGPGTRLTVL.

This chain links TRBV24-1 with TRBJ2-7; D is ambiguous. Germline loops: CDR1 KGHDR, CDR2 SFDVKD. The CDR3 totals 13 residues. V was pared by 3 bases and J by 7 bases, with 12 bases between. The CDR3 here is CATSDPPATEQYF. The CDR3 DNA reads TGTGCCACCAGTGATCCCCCCGCGACTGAGCAGTACTTC.

This clonotype has at least ten counts. This chain joins TRBV28 and TRBJ2-1; the match to TRBD2 covers 10 bases. Germline lookup yields CDR1 MDHEN and CDR2 SYDVKM. The V segment lost 1 base and the J segment 10 bases; nucleotides outside the gene matches: 4. The CDR3 contains 14 residues. CDR3 loop: CASSLYRTSGEQFF. The CDR3 bases are TGTGCCAGCAGTTTATATCGGACTAGCGGAGAGCAGTTCTTC.

This clonotype was seen ten or more times. The chain combines TRBV6-2 or TRBV6-3 with TRBJ2-1; TRBD1 agrees at 7 bases. Per the germline V gene, CDR1 is MNHEY and CDR2 is SVGEGT. The CDR3 covers 14 residues. Trimming cost V 10 bases and J 3 bases; bases outside gene matches: 9. CDR3 coding DNA: TGTGCCACTCACACAGGGGTTGGCTACAATGAGCAGTTCTTC. Amino acids: CATHTGVGYNEQFF.

Many counts were recorded for this clonotype. Relative to the germline gene, one junction end is altered; a read error may explain this. The chain links TRBV7-7 to TRBJ2-5; possibly TRBD2 for D (5 bases). Germline-derived CDR1 and CDR2 are SSHAT and FNYEAQ (reference sequence). The CDR3 spans 14 residues. The CDR3: CASSLALDQETQYF. The DNA for the CDR3 is TGTGCTAGCAGCTTAGCACTAGACCAAGAGACCCAGTACTTC.

This clonotype was picked up many times. The genes are TRBV7-2 and TRBJ2-7; D may be TRBD1 or TRBD2 (5 bases each). Germline assignment: CDR1 SGHTA and CDR2 FQGNSA. Trimming removed 2 bases from V and 5 bases from J, with 13 bases in between. The CDR3 loop spans 14 amino acids. For the CDR3, the DNA is TGTGCCAGCAGCTTATGGGACCTCAGGGACGAGCAGTACTTC. Protein sequence: CASSLWDLRDEQYF.

This clonotype was seen repeatedly, ten times or more. The V and J genes are TRBV15 and TRBJ1-2, with no clear D. The germline V and J ends were trimmed by 5 bases and 5 bases, with 15 bases remaining between them. In germline, CDR1 is LNHNV, CDR2 YYDKDF (reference sequence). This CDR3 has 14 residues. This chain's CDR3 is CATSGRTVNYGYTF. The CDR3 DNA follows: TGTGCCACCAGCGGACGGACGGTAAATTATGGCTACACCTTC.

This chain links TRBV7-3 with TRBJ2-2, with TRBD2 matching over 12 bases. Germline loops: CDR1 SGHTA, CDR2 FQGTGA. The ends lost 5 bases at V and 4 bases at J; junction bases unmatched: 5. The CDR3 totals 16 residues. The CDR3 DNA sequence: TGTGCCAGCAGCAGTCCTAGCGGGAGGGCCACCGGGGAGCTGTTTTTT. The encoded protein is CASSSPSGRATGELFF.

J is TRBJ2-5 and V is TRBV4-3; 8 bases match TRBD2. The CDR3 totals 17 residues. With V trimmed by 0 bases and J by 2 bases, 8 bases remained unmatched. Looked up from germline, CDR1 is LGHNA and CDR2 is YSLEER. This CDR3 reads CASSQEGDGGGQETQYF. The CDR3 region has the DNA TGCGCCAGCAGCCAAGAAGGGGACGGGGGGGGTCAAGAGACCCAGTACTTC.

This clonotype was counted only a few times. This sequence joins TRBV7-6 and TRBJ1-2; 9 nucleotides line up with TRBD1. The germline V gene has CDR1 SGHVS and CDR2 FNYEAQ. This CDR3 has 16 amino acids. With 1 base clipped from V and 8 bases from J, the junction kept 11 bases outside the gene matches. The chain's CDR3 is CASSLGDRAVNEGYTF. The DNA of the CDR3 is TGTGCCAGCAGCTTAGGGGACAGGGCAGTTAATGAGGGCTACACCTTC. The whole variable domain, filled in from reference TRBV7-6 and TRBJ1-2, reads GAGVSQSPRYKVTKRGQDVALRCDPISGHVSLYWYRQALGQGPEFLTYFNYEAQQDKSGLPNDRFSAERPEGSISTLTIQRTEQRDSAMYRCASSLGDRAVNEGYTFGSGTRLTVV.

This clonotype was recorded a few times. The chain uses TRBV4-3 and TRBJ1-2; 8 bases fit TRBD1. Unmatched junction bases numbered 6, after V lost 4 bases and J lost 5 bases. This CDR3 region has 14 residues. The germline V gene has CDR1 LGHNA and CDR2 YSLEER. The CDR3 sequence: CASSLGQGGYGYTF. The DNA for the CDR3 is TGCGCCAGCAGCCTAGGACAGGGAGGGTATGGCTACACCTTC.

The V gene is TRBV5-4, the J gene TRBJ2-3; TRBD2 agrees at 7 bases. The V segment lost 2 bases and the J segment 2 bases; nucleotides outside the gene matches: 5. This CDR3 has 15 residues. Germline values: CDR1 SGHNT, CDR2 YYREEE (reference sequence). CDR3 loop: CASSFRGGTTDTQYF. For the CDR3, the DNA is TGTGCCAGCAGCTTTCGCGGGGGAACCACAGATACGCAGTATTTT.

This clonotype showed up many times. The rearrangement links TRBV5-6 to TRBJ2-7; D ambiguous. Germline CDR1 SGHDT, CDR2 YYEEEE. This CDR3 has 12 amino acids. Trimming pared 2 bases from V and 4 bases from J, leaving 7 bases between. CDR3 nucleotides: TGTGCCAGCAGCTTCCTGGATTACGAGCAGTACTTC. Residues: CASSFLDYEQYF.

In its sample, this clonotype was seen many times. The V gene is TRBV24-1, the J gene TRBJ2-1; 14 bases agree with TRBD2. CDR1 KGHDR and CDR2 SFDVKD come from the germline V gene. V was pared by 3 bases and J by 9 bases, with 6 bases of the junction left unmatched. The CDR3 runs 16 residues. In nucleotides, the CDR3 is TGTGCCACCAGTGATCGACTAGCGGGGGGGCTGGGTGAGCAGTTCTTC. Translation: CATSDRLAGGLGEQFF.

This clonotype was counted at least ten times. The V gene is TRBV11-2, the J gene TRBJ2-5, with D maybe TRBD2 (6 bases). CDR1 SGHAT and CDR2 FQNNGV come from the germline V gene. Trimming removed 4 bases from V and 2 bases from J, with 11 bases in between. The CDR3 sequence is 14 residues long. The CDR3 spells CASSSTGRQETQYF. The CDR3 nucleotides read TGTGCCAGCAGCTCGACCGGGAGACAAGAGACCCAGTACTTC.

The gene calls are TRBV9 and TRBJ1-2; 7 positions agree with TRBD1. V trimming: 3 bases; J trimming: 4 bases; junction bases outside the gene matches: 15. There are 17 residues in the CDR3. CDR1 is SGDLS, CDR2 YYNGEE, per germline. This CDR3 reads CASSDHETGEGGYGYTF. CDR3 sequence (DNA): TGTGCCAGCAGCGACCACGAAACAGGGGAAGGGGGCTATGGCTACACCTTC.

The chain employs TRBV7-8 and TRBJ1-2; 7 bases match TRBD1. V was pared by 0 bases and J by 4 bases, with 8 bases of the junction left unmatched. The V gene's germline CDR1 is SGHVS and CDR2 FQNEAQ. The CDR3 covers 16 residues. The CDR3 reads CASSLAFLGQSYGYTF. The CDR3 DNA reads as TGTGCCAGCAGCTTAGCTTTTCTGGGACAGAGCTATGGCTACACCTTC.

This clonotype was seen repeatedly, ten times or more. V gene TRBV12-3 or TRBV12-4 combines with J gene TRBJ2-7, with TRBD1 matching 12 bases. CDR3 size: 15 residues. The V gene end was trimmed by 6 bases and the J gene end by 3 bases; junction bases not matched to a gene: 6. The CDR3 coding sequence is TGTGCCAGCAGCGCCCGGGACAGGGGGCTCTACGAGCAGTACTTC. This translates into CASSARDRGLYEQYF.

This clonotype was counted only a few times. The rearrangement uses TRBV5-1 and TRBJ2-3; D gene ambiguous. V lost 4 bases and J 0 bases, leaving 9 bases between the germline ends. The CDR3 consists of 14 residues. Germline values: CDR1 SGHRS, CDR2 YFSETQ. CDR3 amino acids: CASSHKDSTDTQYF. The CDR3 nucleotides read TGCGCCAGCAGCCACAAAGACAGCACAGATACGCAGTATTTT.

This clonotype has just a few counts. The chain couples TRBV6-1 to TRBJ2-3, with D tentatively TRBD2 (7 bases). From germline, CDR1 is MNHNS and CDR2 SASEGT. V lost 4 bases to trimming and J lost 0 bases, with 14 bases between them. The CDR3 spans 16 residues. This chain's CDR3 is CASSALGGGSTDTQYF. CDR3 in DNA: TGTGCCAGCAGTGCTCTGGGAGGGGGAAGCACAGATACGCAGTATTTT.

This clonotype was observed many times. CDR3 protein: CSVGWEQFF. CDR3 nucleotides: TGCAGCGTAGGGTGGGAGCAGTTCTTC. J is TRBJ2-1 and V is TRBV29-1; no reliable D call. Trimming stripped 6 bases from V and 10 bases from J, with 7 bases between. The CDR3 is made up of 9 amino acids. Germline V CDR1 and CDR2: SQVTM, ANQGSEA.

There are many counts of this clonotype. The chain is built from TRBV29-1 and TRBJ2-1; 10 positions agree with TRBD2. With V trimmed by 7 bases and J by 3 bases, 3 bases remained unmatched. The length of the CDR3 is 13 residues. Germline V gene data show CDR1 as SQVTM and CDR2 as ANQGSEA. CDR3 nucleotide sequence: TGCAGCGGCTCTAGCGGGAGCTACAATGAGCAGTTCTTC. It translates to CSGSSGSYNEQFF.

This clonotype was recorded a few times. The chain carries TRBV13 and TRBJ1-1; D is uncertain. This CDR3 has 12 residues. Trimming stripped 2 bases from V and 5 bases from J, with 6 bases between. Germline V gene sequence: CDR1 PRHDT, CDR2 FYEKMQ (reference sequence). CDR3 loop: CASSLMGTEAFF. DNA of the CDR3: TGTGCCAGCAGCTTAATGGGGACTGAAGCTTTCTTT.